The source of this T cell receptor beta chain is a study of prognosis after radiotherapy for stage I lung cancer. The overall study: Receipt of concurrent therapy with stereotactic body radiotherapy occurred in no patient. A handful of patients developed post-radiotherapy distant metastases at median about seven months; about 14 had no significant progression.

On this clonotype: Its cognate antigen is unknown.

Study observations and caveats: Stereotactic body radiation therapy was followed by a fall in unique TCR clone counts, with a median of about 10,000 versus 6,900.

Blood, around 6 milliliters, was collected at each of two time points. Two rounds of multiplex PCR amplified TCR beta CDR3 from genomic DNA. Primers (each specific to one TRBV or TRBJ gene) were used in first-round PCR. TCRdb reprocessed the multiplex PCR reads with MiXCR, giving one entry per CDR3 protein. The sample comprises around 30,000 distinct CDR3 sequences, nearly 35% of which are singletons, and about 15% rests with the top ten. The source was PBMCs, collected before or after stereotactic body radiation therapy (not recorded which). This TCR derives from a donor aged 50 or older with non-small cell lung cancer.

CDR3 sequence: CASRISGGSIAKNIQYF. The CDR3 coding sequence is TGTGCCAGTAGAATTTCCGGGGGCTCTATAGCCAAAAACATTCAGTACTTC. The rearrangement links TRBV19 to TRBJ2-4; perhaps D is TRBD1 or TRBD2 (6 bases each). Looked up from germline, CDR1 is LNHDA and CDR2 is SQIVND (reference sequence). The CDR3 spans 17 residues. Trimming took 6 bases from V and 0 from J, leaving 18 bases between them.